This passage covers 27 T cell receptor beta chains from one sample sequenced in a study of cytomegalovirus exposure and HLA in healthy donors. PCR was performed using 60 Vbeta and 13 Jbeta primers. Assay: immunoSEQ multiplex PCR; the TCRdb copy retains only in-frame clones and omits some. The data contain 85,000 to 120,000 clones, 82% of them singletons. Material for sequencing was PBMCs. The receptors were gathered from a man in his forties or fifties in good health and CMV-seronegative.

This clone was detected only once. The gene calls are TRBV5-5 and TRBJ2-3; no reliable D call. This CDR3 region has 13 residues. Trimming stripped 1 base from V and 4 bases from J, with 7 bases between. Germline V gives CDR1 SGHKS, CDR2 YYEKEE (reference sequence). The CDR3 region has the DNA TGTGCCAGCAGCTTGAACTCACCAGATACGCAGTATTTT. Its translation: CASSLNSPDTQYF. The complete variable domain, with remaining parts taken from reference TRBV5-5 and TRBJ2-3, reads DAGVTQSPTHLIKTRGQQVTLRCSPISGHKSVSWYQQVLGQGPQFIFQYYEKEERGRGNFPDRFSARQFPNYSSELNVNALLLGDSALYLCASSLNSPDTQYFGPGTRLTVL.

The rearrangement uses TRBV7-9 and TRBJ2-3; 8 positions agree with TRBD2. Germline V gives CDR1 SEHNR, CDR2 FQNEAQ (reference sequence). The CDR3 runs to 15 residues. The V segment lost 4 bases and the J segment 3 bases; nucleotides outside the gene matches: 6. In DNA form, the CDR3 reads TGTGCCAGCAGCTATGGCGGGGGGACTACAGATACGCAGTATTTT. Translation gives CASSYGGGTTDTQYF.

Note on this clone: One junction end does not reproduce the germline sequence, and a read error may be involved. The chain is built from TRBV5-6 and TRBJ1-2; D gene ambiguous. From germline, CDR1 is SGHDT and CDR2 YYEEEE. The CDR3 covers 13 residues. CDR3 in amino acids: CASSLRSFAIAAF. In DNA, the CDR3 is TGTGCCAGCAGCTTGAGGTCCTTTGCGATAGCCGCCTTC. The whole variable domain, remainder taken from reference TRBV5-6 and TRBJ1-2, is DAGVTQSPTHLIKTRGQQVTLRCSPKSGHDTVSWYQQALGQGPQFIFQYYEEEERQRGNFPDRFSGHQFPNYSSELNVNALLLGDSALYLCASSLRSFAIAAFGSGTRLTVV.

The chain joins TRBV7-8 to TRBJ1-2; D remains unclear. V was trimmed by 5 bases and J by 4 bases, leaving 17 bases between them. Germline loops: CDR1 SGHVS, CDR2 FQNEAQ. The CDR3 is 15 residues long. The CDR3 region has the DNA TGTGCCAGCAGCCCTTCGAGTGTTTCCATCTATGGCTACACCTTC. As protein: CASSPSSVSIYGYTF.

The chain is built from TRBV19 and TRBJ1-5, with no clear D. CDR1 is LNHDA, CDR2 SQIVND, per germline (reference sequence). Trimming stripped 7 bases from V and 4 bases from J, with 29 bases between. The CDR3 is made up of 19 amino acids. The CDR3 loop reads CASTQSPRGIVPKNQPQHF. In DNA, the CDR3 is TGTGCCAGTACCCAATCCCCCCGGGGAATTGTCCCTAAAAATCAGCCCCAGCATTTT.

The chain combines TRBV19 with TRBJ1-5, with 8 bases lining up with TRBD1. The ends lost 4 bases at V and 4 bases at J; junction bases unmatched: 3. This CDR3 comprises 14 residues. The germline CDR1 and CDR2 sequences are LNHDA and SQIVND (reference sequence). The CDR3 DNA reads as TGTGCCAGTAGTACCGGACAGGGAAATCAGCCCCAGCATTTT. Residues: CASSTGQGNQPQHF.

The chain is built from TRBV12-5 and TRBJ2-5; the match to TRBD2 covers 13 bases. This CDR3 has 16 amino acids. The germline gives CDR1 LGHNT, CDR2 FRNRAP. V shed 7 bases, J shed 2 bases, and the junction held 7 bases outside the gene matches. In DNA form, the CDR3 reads TGTGCTAGTGCCCTGGGACTAGCGGGGTTACAAGAGACCCAGTACTTC. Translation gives CASALGLAGLQETQYF.

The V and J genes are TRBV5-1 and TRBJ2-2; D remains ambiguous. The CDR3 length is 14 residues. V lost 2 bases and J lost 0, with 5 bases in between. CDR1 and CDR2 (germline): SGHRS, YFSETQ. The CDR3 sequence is CASSFLANTGELFF. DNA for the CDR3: TGCGCCAGCAGCTTTTTAGCGAACACCGGGGAGCTGTTTTTT. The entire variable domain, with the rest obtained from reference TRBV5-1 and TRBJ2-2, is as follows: KAGVTQTPRYLIKTRGQQVTLSCSPISGHRSVSWYQQTPGQGLQFLFEYFSETQRNKGNFPGRFSGRQFSNSRSEMNVSTLELGDSALYLCASSFLANTGELFFGEGSRLTVL.

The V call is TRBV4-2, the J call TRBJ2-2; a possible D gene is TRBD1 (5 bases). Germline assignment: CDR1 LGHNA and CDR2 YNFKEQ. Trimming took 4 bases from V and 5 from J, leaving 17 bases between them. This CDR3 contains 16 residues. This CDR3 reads CASSRWQGRETGELFF. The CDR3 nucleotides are TGTGCCAGCAGCCGATGGCAGGGAAGGGAAACCGGGGAGCTGTTTTTT.

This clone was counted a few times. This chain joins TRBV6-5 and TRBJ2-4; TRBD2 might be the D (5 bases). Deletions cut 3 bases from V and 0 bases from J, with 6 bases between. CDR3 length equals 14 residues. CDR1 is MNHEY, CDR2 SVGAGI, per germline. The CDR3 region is CASSYGRAKNIQYF. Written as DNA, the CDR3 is TGTGCCAGCAGTTATGGGAGAGCCAAAAACATTCAGTACTTC.

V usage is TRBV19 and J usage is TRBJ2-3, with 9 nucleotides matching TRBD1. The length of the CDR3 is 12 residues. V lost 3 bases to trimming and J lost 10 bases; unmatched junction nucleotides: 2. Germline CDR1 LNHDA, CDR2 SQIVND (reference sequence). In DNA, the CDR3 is TGTGCCAGTAGTATGGGACAGGGAGCGCAGTATTTT. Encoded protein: CASSMGQGAQYF.

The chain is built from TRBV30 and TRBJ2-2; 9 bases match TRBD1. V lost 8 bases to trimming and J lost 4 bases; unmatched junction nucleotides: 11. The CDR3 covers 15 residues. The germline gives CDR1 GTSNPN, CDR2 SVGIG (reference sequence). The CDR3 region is CARRDREIRTGELFF. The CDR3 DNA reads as TGTGCCCGTAGGGACAGGGAGATTCGCACCGGGGAGCTGTTTTTT.

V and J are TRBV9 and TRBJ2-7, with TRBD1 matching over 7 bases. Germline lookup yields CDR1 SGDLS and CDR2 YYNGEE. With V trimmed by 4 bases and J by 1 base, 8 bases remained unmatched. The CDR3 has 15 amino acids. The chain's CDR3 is CASSLRDSDSYEQYF. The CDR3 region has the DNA TGTGCCAGCAGCCTCCGGGACAGCGATTCCTACGAGCAGTACTTC.

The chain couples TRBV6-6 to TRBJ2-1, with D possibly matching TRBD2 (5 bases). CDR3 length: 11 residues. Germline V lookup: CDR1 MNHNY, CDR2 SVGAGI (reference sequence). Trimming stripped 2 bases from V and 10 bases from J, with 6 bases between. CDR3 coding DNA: TGTGCCAGCAGTTACGAGCGGGAGCAGTTCTTC. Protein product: CASSYEREQFF.

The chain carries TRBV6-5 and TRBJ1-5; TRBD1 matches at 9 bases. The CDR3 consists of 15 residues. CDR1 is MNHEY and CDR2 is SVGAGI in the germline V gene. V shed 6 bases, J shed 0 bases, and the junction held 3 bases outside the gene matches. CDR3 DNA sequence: TGTGCCAGCAGGACGGGACAGGGTAGCAATCAGCCCCAGCATTTT. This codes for CASRTGQGSNQPQHF.

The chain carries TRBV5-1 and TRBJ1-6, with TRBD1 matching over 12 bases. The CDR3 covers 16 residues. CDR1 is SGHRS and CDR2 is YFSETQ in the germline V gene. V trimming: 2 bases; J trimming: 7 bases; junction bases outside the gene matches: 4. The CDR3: CASSFGTGGRNSPLHF. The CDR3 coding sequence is TGCGCCAGCAGCTTTGGGACAGGGGGCCGAAATTCACCCCTCCACTTT.

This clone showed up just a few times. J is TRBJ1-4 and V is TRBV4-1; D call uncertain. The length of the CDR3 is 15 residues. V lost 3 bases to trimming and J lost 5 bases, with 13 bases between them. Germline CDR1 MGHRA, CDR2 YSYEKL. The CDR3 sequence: CASSHPRTGNEKLFF. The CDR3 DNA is TGCGCCAGCAGCCATCCGCGGACGGGGAATGAAAAACTGTTTTTT.

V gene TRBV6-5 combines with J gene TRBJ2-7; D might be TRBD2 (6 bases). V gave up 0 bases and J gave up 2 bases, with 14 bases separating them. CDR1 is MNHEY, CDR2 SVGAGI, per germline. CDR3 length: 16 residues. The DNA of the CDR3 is TGTGCCAGCAGTTACTCTATACAGACTAGGACCTACGAGCAGTACTTC. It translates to CASSYSIQTRTYEQYF.

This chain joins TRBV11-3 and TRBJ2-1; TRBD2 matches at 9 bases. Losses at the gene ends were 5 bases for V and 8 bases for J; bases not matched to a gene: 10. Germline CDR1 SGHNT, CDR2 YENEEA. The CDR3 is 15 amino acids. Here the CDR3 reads CASSRGGGAIDEQFF. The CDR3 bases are TGTGCCAGCAGCCGCGGCGGGGGGGCCATCGATGAGCAGTTCTTC.

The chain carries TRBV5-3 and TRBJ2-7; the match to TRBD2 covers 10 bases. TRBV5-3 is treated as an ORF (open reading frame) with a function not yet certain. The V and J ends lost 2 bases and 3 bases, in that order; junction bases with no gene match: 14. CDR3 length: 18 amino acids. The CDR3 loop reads CARSLVPSGGPSCYEQYF. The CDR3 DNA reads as TGTGCCAGAAGCTTAGTGCCTAGCGGGGGCCCTTCCTGCTACGAGCAGTACTTC.

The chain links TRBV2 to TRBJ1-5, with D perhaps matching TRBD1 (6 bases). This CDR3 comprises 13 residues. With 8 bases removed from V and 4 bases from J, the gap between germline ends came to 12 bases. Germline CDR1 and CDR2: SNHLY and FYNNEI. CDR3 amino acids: CASQEGGNQPQHF. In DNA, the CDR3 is TGTGCCAGCCAGGAAGGGGGAAATCAGCCCCAGCATTTT.

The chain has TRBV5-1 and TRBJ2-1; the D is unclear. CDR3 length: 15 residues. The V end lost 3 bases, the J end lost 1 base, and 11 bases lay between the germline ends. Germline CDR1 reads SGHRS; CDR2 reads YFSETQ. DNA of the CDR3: TGCGCCAGCAGCTCTGGCTTTTTTTCCTACAATGAGCAGTTCTTC. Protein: CASSSGFFSYNEQFF.

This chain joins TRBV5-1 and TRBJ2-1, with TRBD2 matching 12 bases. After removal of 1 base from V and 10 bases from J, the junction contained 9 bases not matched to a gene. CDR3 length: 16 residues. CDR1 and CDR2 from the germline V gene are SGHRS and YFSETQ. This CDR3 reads CASSLTQLAGGVEQFF. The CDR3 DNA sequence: TGCGCCAGCAGCTTGACACAGCTAGCGGGGGGGGTAGAGCAGTTCTTC.

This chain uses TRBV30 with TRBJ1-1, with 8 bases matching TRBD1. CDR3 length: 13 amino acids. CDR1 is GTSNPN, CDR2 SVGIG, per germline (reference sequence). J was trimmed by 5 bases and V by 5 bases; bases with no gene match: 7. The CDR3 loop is CAWSGQGVTEAFF. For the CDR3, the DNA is TGTGCCTGGTCCGGACAGGGTGTGACTGAAGCTTTCTTT. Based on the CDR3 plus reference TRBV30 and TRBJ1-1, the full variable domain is SQTIHQWPATLVQPVGSPLSLECTVEGTSNPNLYWYRQAAGRGLQLLFYSVGIGQISSEVPQNLSASRPQDRQFILSSKKLLLSDSGFYLCAWSGQGVTEAFFGQGTRLTVV.

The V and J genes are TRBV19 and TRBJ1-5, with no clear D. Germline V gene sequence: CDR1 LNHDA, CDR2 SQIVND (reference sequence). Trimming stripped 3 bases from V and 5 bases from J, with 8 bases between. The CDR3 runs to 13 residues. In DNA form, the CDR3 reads TGTGCCAGTAGTATTCAGACTGATCAGCCCCAGCATTTT. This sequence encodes CASSIQTDQPQHF.

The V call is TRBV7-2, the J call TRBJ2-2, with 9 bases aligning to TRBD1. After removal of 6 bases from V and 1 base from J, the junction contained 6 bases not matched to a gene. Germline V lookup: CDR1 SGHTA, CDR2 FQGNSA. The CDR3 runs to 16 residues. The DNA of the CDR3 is TGTGCCAGCAGTAGGACGGGACAGGGGAACACCGGGGAGCTGTTTTTT. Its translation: CASSRTGQGNTGELFF. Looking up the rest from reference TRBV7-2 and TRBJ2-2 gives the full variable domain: GAGVSQSPSNKVTEKGKDVELRCDPISGHTALYWYRQSLGQGLEFLIYFQGNSAPDKSGLPSDRFSAERTGGSVSTLTIQRTQQEDSAVYLCASSRTGQGNTGELFFGEGSRLTVL.

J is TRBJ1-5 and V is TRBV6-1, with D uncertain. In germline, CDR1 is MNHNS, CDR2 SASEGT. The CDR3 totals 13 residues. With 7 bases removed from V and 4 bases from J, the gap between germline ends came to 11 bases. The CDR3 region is CASTLERNQPQHF. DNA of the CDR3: TGTGCCAGCACGTTGGAGCGGAATCAGCCCCAGCATTTT.